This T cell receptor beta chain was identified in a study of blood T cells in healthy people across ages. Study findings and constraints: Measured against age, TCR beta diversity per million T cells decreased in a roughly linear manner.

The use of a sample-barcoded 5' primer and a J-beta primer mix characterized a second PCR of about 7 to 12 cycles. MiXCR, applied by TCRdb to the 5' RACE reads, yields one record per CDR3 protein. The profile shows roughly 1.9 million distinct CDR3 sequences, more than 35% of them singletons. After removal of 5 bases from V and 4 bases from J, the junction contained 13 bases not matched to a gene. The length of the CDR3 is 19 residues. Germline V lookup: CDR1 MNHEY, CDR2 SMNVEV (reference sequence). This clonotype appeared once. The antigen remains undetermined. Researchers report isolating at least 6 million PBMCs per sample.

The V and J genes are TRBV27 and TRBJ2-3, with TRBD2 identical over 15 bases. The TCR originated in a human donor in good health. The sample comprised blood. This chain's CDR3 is CASSRASSRTSGGADTQYF. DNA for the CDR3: TGTGCCAGCAGTCGTGCCAGCAGTCGGACTAGCGGGGGGGCAGATACGCAGTATTTT.